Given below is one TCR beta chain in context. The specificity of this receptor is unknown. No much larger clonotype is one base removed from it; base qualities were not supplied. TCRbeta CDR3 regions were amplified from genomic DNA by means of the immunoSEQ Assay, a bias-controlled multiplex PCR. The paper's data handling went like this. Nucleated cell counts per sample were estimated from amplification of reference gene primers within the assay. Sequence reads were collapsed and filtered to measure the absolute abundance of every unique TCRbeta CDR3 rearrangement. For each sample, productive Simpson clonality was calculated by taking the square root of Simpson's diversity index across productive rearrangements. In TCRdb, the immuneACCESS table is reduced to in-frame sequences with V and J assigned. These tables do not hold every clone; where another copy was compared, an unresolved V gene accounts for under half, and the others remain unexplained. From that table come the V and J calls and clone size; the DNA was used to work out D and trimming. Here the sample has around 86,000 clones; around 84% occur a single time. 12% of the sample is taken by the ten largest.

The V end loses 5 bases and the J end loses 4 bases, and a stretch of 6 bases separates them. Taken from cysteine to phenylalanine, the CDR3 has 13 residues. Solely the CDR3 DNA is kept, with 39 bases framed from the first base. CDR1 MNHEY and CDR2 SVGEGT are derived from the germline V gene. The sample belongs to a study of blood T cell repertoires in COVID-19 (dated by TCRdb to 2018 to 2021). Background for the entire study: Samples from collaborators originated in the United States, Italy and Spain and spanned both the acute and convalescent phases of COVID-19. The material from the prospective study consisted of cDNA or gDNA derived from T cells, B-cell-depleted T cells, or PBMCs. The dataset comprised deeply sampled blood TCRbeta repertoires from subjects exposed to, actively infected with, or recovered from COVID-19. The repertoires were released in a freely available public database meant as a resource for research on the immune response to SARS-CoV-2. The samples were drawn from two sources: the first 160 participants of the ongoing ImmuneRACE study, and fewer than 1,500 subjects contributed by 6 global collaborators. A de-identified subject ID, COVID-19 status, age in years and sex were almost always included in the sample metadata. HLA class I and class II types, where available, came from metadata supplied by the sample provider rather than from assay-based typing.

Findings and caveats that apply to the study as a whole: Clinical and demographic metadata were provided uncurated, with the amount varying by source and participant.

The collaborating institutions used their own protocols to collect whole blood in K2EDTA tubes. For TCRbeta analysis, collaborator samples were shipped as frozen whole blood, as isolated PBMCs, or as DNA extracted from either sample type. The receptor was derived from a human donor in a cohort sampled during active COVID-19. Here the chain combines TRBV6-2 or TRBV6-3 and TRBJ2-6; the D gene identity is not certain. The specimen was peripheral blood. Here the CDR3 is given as CASSTTGANVLTF. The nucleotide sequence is TGTGCCAGCAGTACCACAGGGGCCAACGTCCTGACTTTC.